The 23 T cell receptor beta chains presented below share a single source sample, sequenced in a study of T cell repertoires in cytomegalovirus infection. One entry per CDR3 protein results from TCRdb running MiXCR on the reads. The sample holds some 390,000 distinct CDR3 sequences, 15% to 20% seen once. The specimen sequenced was PBMCs. These receptors were taken from a human donor in good health (CMV status not recorded). Some clones in this sample may be carry-over from other donors' samples.

The genes are TRBV5-4 and TRBJ2-1; 8 bases align to TRBD2. There are 14 residues in the CDR3. J lost 8 bases, V lost 1 base, and 5 bases had no gene match. Germline CDR1 SGHNT, CDR2 YYREEE (reference sequence). The CDR3: CASSLRLAGDEQFF. The DNA for the CDR3 is TGTGCCAGCAGCTTGCGGCTAGCGGGCGATGAGCAGTTCTTC.

V is TRBV10-3 and J is TRBJ1-2; D is undetermined. The CDR3 totals 13 residues. From germline, CDR1 is ENHRY and CDR2 SYGVKD. Trimming stripped 8 bases from V and 4 bases from J, with 14 bases between. The CDR3, as DNA: TGTGCCATCCGGGGAGATTCCTCCTATGGCTACACCTTC. This codes for CAIRGDSSYGYTF.

Ten or more counts support this clonotype. J is TRBJ2-3 and V is TRBV7-2; D is undetermined. V gave up 3 bases and J gave up 4 bases, with 8 bases separating them. There are 13 residues in the CDR3. Germline V gene data show CDR1 as SGHTA and CDR2 as FQGNSA. The chain's CDR3 is CASSLYGADTQYF. The DNA for the CDR3 is TGTGCCAGCAGCTTGTATGGGGCAGATACGCAGTATTTT. Full variable domain (outside the CDR3, taken from reference TRBV7-2 and TRBJ2-3): GAGVSQSPSNKVTEKGKDVELRCDPISGHTALYWYRQSLGQGLEFLIYFQGNSAPDKSGLPSDRFSAERTGGSVSTLTIQRTQQEDSAVYLCASSLYGADTQYFGPGTRLTVL.

The V gene is TRBV28, the J gene TRBJ1-2, with D tentatively TRBD1 (6 bases). Trimming pared 3 bases from V and 1 base from J, leaving 12 bases between. Looked up from germline, CDR1 is MDHEN and CDR2 is SYDVKM. The CDR3 has 15 residues. The CDR3 here is CASSLSGGVNYGYTF. The CDR3 DNA reads as TGTGCCAGCAGTTTGTCCGGGGGCGTTAACTATGGCTACACCTTC.

This clonotype occurred a few times. The chain uses TRBV14 and TRBJ2-2; the match to TRBD2 covers 14 bases. Germline lookup yields CDR1 SGHDN and CDR2 FVKESK. The CDR3 covers 18 residues. V shed 5 bases, J shed 0 bases, and the junction held 5 bases outside the gene matches. The CDR3 loop reads CASSDQTSGRANTGELFF. The CDR3 DNA is TGTGCCAGCAGCGACCAGACTAGCGGGAGGGCGAACACCGGGGAGCTGTTTTTT.

This chain connects TRBV23-1 to TRBJ2-3, with TRBD2 matching 8 bases. TRBV23-1 is an ORF; its function is uncertain. V was pared by 8 bases and J by 2 bases, with 9 bases of the junction left unmatched. The CDR3 is made up of 15 amino acids. The DNA for the CDR3 is TGCGCCAGCGTCTCAGCGGGGGAAATCACAGATACGCAGTATTTT. It is translated as CASVSAGEITDTQYF.

This clonotype was seen at least ten times. The chain couples TRBV7-6 to TRBJ2-1, with TRBD2 as a possible D gene (5 bases). With 5 bases removed from V and 9 bases from J, the gap between germline ends came to 17 bases. Germline lookup yields CDR1 SGHVS and CDR2 FNYEAQ. The CDR3 loop spans 14 amino acids. The CDR3 DNA follows: TGTGCCAGCAGCCGAGGGTCGGGAAGCGGTGAGCAGTTCTTC. Translation gives CASSRGSGSGEQFF.

The V call is TRBV25-1, the J call TRBJ2-1; the D gene is possibly TRBD1 (6 bases). The CDR3 has 15 residues. Germline V lookup: CDR1 MGHDK, CDR2 SYGVNS. The V end was cut by 1 base, the J end by 4 bases, with 11 bases between. The CDR3 DNA follows: TGTGCCAGCAGTGAATTTAACAGGGCGTACAATGAGCAGTTCTTC. Translated: CASSEFNRAYNEQFF.

This clonotype was counted a few times. V usage is TRBV5-8 and J usage is TRBJ2-3, with D hard to call. The CDR3 has 17 residues. Deletions cut 4 bases from V and 2 bases from J, with 20 bases between. Germline V gene sequence: CDR1 SGHTS, CDR2 YDEGEE. The CDR3 DNA reads as TGTGCCAGCAGCAGGAGACTGACACCTCTCGACACAGATACGCAGTATTTT. This translates into CASSRRLTPLDTDTQYF.

In DNA, the CDR3 is TGTGCCAGCAGACGTTTTGCGGGACAGGGTTTTAGAACAGATACGCAGTATTTT. Its translation: CASRRFAGQGFRTDTQYF. The chain carries TRBV27 and TRBJ2-3, with TRBD1 identical over 9 bases. Germline CDR1 is MNHEY and CDR2 is SMNVEV (reference sequence). V lost 6 bases, J lost 3 bases, and 16 bases stayed unmatched. CDR3 size: 18 residues.

A few counts support this clonotype. Its ends do not fully match the called genes, so a read error is possible. The V and J genes are TRBV4-1 and TRBJ2-1; the match to TRBD2 covers 11 bases. This CDR3 is 17 amino acids long. CDR1 is MGHRA, CDR2 YSYEKL, per germline. Here the CDR3 DNA reads TGCGCCAGCAGCCAAGTTGGTGGAGCTAGCGGGAGGTCCTGGGGAGTCTTC. It translates to CASSQVGGASGRSWGVF.

This clonotype was counted at least ten times. The chain carries TRBV7-2 and TRBJ1-2; D is perhaps TRBD1 (5 bases). Per the germline V gene, CDR1 is SGHTA and CDR2 is FQGNSA. The length of the CDR3 is 17 residues. The V gene lost 1 base and the J gene lost 0 bases, with 15 bases spanning the gap. The CDR3 spells CASSLVQGTPSNYGYTF. CDR3 DNA sequence: TGTGCCAGCAGCTTAGTCCAGGGTACACCCTCTAACTATGGCTACACCTTC.

The V and J genes are TRBV29-1 and TRBJ2-7; 9 nucleotides match TRBD1. Per the germline V gene, CDR1 is SQVTM and CDR2 is ANQGSEA. V shed 1 base, J shed 7 bases, and the junction held 17 bases outside the gene matches. The length of the CDR3 is 17 residues. The CDR3 protein is CSVEGRGSGTGRWEQYF. In DNA, the CDR3 is TGCAGCGTTGAAGGGAGGGGCTCCGGGACAGGGCGTTGGGAGCAGTACTTC.

J is TRBJ2-7 and V is TRBV25-1; D uncertain. Per germline, CDR1 MGHDK and CDR2 SYGVNS. V lost 5 bases and J 2 bases, leaving 13 bases between the germline ends. The CDR3 extends over 14 amino acids. The CDR3 DNA reads TGTGCCAGCAGTCAGATAGACTCAACCTACGAGCAGTACTTC. This encodes CASSQIDSTYEQYF.

This rearrangement joins TRBV7-2 to TRBJ2-5; possible D gene TRBD2, 6 bases. CDR1 SGHTA and CDR2 FQGNSA come from the germline V gene. The V end was cut by 1 base, the J end by 9 bases, with 9 bases between. The CDR3 spans 12 residues. CDR3 residues: CASSLEEGPQYF. The CDR3 DNA sequence: TGTGCCAGCAGCTTAGAGGAGGGCCCCCAGTACTTC.

This clonotype has at least ten counts. The V gene is TRBV7-9, the J gene TRBJ1-2, with D perhaps TRBD1 (6 bases). The CDR3 contains 14 residues. Germline CDR1 is SEHNR and CDR2 is FQNEAQ (reference sequence). V was trimmed by 5 bases and J by 2 bases, leaving 12 bases between them. CDR3 sequence (DNA): TGTGCCAGCAGCGCAAGCGGGGGCAACTATGGCTACACCTTC. As protein: CASSASGGNYGYTF.

This chain links TRBV6-2 or TRBV6-3 with TRBJ2-7; 7 bases are shared with TRBD2. Germline V gene lookup returns CDR1 MNHEY and CDR2 SVGEGT. There are 16 residues in the CDR3. Germline trimming cut 0 bases from V and 5 bases from J; bases unmatched to any gene: 10. The CDR3: CASSYSRGGRTHEQYF. CDR3 DNA: TGTGCCAGCAGTTACTCGAGGGGCGGGAGAACCCACGAGCAGTACTTC.

The genes are TRBV10-3 and TRBJ2-5, with TRBD1 matching over 8 bases. J lost 4 bases, V lost 4 bases, and 8 bases had no gene match. Germline V gives CDR1 ENHRY, CDR2 SYGVKD. CDR3 size: 15 residues. The CDR3 coding sequence is TGTGCCATCAGTGCGTCTGGACAGGGAGGAGAGACCCAGTACTTC. Amino acids: CAISASGQGGETQYF.

The gene calls are TRBV7-9 and TRBJ1-2; D call uncertain. The germline CDR1 and CDR2 sequences are SEHNR and FQNEAQ (reference sequence). This CDR3 comprises 15 residues. Trimming stripped 1 base from V and 4 bases from J, with 13 bases between. CDR3 bases: TGTGCCAGCAGCTTAGGGCAGCAAGAGGGCTATGGCTACACCTTC. Its protein is CASSLGQQEGYGYTF.

The CDR3 DNA reads TGTGCCAGCAGCTCCGGACAGTCAGCAGATACGCAGTATTTT. It specifies CASSSGQSADTQYF. The V gene is TRBV11-2, the J gene TRBJ2-3; D is perhaps TRBD1 (6 bases). The CDR3 runs 14 residues. Germline CDR1 reads SGHAT; CDR2 reads FQNNGV. Trimming shortened V by 4 bases and J by 4 bases, and 12 bases separated the two germline ends.

The V and J genes are TRBV27 and TRBJ1-2; 7 nucleotides line up with TRBD1. V lost 3 bases and J lost 6; bases outside the gene matches: 4. This CDR3 is built from 13 residues. Germline loops: CDR1 MNHEY, CDR2 SMNVEV (reference sequence). The CDR3 DNA sequence: TGTGCCAGCAGTTTGGGGCAGGGGGATGGCTACACCTTC. This translates into CASSLGQGDGYTF.

Note on this clonotype: A much larger clone sits a single nucleotide away, making a read error possible. V and J are TRBV6-1 and TRBJ2-7; TRBD1 is a possible D gene (5 bases). Germline values: CDR1 MNHNS, CDR2 SASEGT. There are 15 residues in the CDR3. CDR3 DNA sequence: TGTGCCAGCAGTGGAAATACAGGCTACTCCTACGAGCGGTACTTC. Its translation: CASSGNTGYSYERYF.

The chain links TRBV2 to TRBJ1-5; tentatively, D is TRBD1 (6 bases). Germline V gene sequence: CDR1 SNHLY, CDR2 FYNNEI. This CDR3 is built from 12 residues. V was shortened by 5 bases and J by 6 bases, with 8 bases between the two germline ends. The CDR3 protein is CASSRTAQPQHF. CDR3 in DNA: TGTGCCAGCAGTCGGACAGCTCAGCCCCAGCATTTT.